This T cell receptor (beta chain) is drawn from a study of technical replicates of blood from a few donors. Only in-frame clones appear in the TCRdb table, and some are missing; sequencing was by immunoSEQ multiplex PCR. The sample yields under 85,000 clones, roughly 92% seen once. V lost 3 bases to trimming and J lost 4 bases, with 6 bases between them. The length of the CDR3 is 12 residues. Germline-derived CDR1 and CDR2 are SGDLS and YYNGEE. This clonotype was sampled from a human donor in good health. The sample taken for sequencing was T cells isolated from PBMCs. The chain recombines TRBV9 with TRBJ2-3, with D unresolved. The CDR3 bases are TGTGCCAGCAGCGCCTATCCAGATACGCAGTATTTT. Protein sequence: CASSAYPDTQYF.